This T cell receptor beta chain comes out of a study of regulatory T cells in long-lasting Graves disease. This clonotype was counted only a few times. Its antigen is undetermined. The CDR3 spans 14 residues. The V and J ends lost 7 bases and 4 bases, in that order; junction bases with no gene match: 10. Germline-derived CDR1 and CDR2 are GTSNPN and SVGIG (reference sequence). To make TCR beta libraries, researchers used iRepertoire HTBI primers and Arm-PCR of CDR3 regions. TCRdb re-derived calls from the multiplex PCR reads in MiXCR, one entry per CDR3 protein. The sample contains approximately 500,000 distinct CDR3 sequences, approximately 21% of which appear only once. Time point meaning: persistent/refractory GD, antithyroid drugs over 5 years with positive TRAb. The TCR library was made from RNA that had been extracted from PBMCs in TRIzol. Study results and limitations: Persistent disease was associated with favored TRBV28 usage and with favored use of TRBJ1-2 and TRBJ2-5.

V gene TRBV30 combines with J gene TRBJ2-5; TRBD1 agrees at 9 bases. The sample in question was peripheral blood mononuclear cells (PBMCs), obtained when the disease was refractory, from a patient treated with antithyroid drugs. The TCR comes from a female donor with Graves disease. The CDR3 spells CASLQGAQGETQYF. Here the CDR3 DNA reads TGTGCCTCCCTACAGGGGGCGCAGGGAGAGACCCAGTACTTC.